The next 24 T cell receptor beta chains were all read from a single sample in a study of T cell clones after liver transplantation (dated by TCRdb to between 2017 and 2020). Library preparation employed the immunoSEQ multiplex PCR assay. What TCRdb holds here is the immuneACCESS table cut down to in-frame rearrangements. Part of the clones is not present; checked against another copy, under half of the missing clones reflect an unresolved V gene, and the others are unexplained. Present in this sample are over 50,000 clones, 86% of which were seen just once. The leading ten clones occupy approximately 15% of the sample. The sample in question was CD8+ T cells from blood, obtained 12 months after liver transplant. The receptor source for this set is a human patient who received a liver transplant. In transplant recipients, some T cells may be of donor rather than host origin.

Concerning this clone itself: Other DNA sequences in the same sample also yield this CDR3. This chain uses TRBV4-1 with TRBJ2-7; 10 nucleotides agree with TRBD2. The CDR3 runs 15 residues. Looked up from germline, CDR1 is MGHRA and CDR2 is YSYEKL. The V segment lost 6 bases and the J segment 0 bases; nucleotides outside the gene matches: 5. DNA for the CDR3: TGCGCCAGCAGTCTAGCGGGAGCCCCCTCCTACGAGCAGTACTTC. Its translation: CASSLAGAPSYEQYF.

The rearrangement joins TRBV19 to TRBJ1-1; D remains unclear. The V gene lost 7 bases and the J gene lost 0 bases, with 18 bases spanning the gap. The V gene's germline CDR1 is LNHDA and CDR2 SQIVND (reference sequence). This CDR3 spans 16 amino acids. CDR3 nucleotide sequence: TGTGCCAGTATGAACGGCAGATATACTATGAACACTGAAGCTTTCTTT. It codes for CASMNGRYTMNTEAFF.

V and J are TRBV16 and TRBJ1-5; D is unclear. This CDR3 is 16 amino acids long. Trimming shortened V by 0 bases and J by 3 bases, and 12 bases separated the two germline ends. Per germline, CDR1 KGHSY and CDR2 FQNENV. The CDR3 region is CASSQSVTETNQPQHF. DNA for the CDR3: TGTGCCAGCAGCCAATCGGTCACAGAGACCAATCAGCCCCAGCATTTT. The full variable domain, its missing parts supplied by reference TRBV16 and TRBJ1-5, is GEEVAQTPKHLVRGEGQKAKLYCAPIKGHSYVFWYQQVLKNEFKFLISFQNENVFDETGMPKERFSAKCLPNSPCSLEIQATKLEDSAVYFCASSQSVTETNQPQHFGDGTRLSIL.

This clone was seen a few times. In the same sample, other DNA sequences code for this CDR3. The gene calls are TRBV6-1 and TRBJ2-1; weak D call: TRBD1 (5 bases). The CDR3 sequence is 14 residues long. Trimming shortened V by 4 bases and J by 1 base, and 8 bases separated the two germline ends. Germline lookup yields CDR1 MNHNS and CDR2 SASEGT. The DNA for the CDR3 is TGTGCCAGCAGTGTGGCAGGGTCCTACAATGAGCAGTTCTTC. It translates to CASSVAGSYNEQFF.

This chain joins TRBV29-1 and TRBJ2-1, with TRBD2 matching 7 bases. The CDR3 has 12 amino acids. CDR1 is SQVTM, CDR2 ANQGSEA, per germline. V lost 5 bases and J lost 8; bases outside the gene matches: 6. CDR3 nucleotide sequence: TGCAGCGTTCTCGGGGGGAGCTATGAGCAGTTCTTC. It translates to CSVLGGSYEQFF.

V gene TRBV11-2 combines with J gene TRBJ2-2; D unclear. In germline, CDR1 is SGHAT, CDR2 FQNNGV. CDR3 size: 14 residues. V lost 3 bases to trimming and J lost 4 bases, with 9 bases between them. DNA of the CDR3: TGTGCCAGCAGCTTTTTCTCTCCCACCGGGGAGCTGTTTTTT. Its translation: CASSFFSPTGELFF.

The V and J genes are TRBV4-1 and TRBJ1-2; D call uncertain. The CDR3 runs 16 residues. Per germline, CDR1 MGHRA and CDR2 YSYEKL. The ends were cut back, 1 base at V and 8 bases at J, with 20 bases in the middle. The CDR3 bases are TGCGCCAGCAGCCAAGGACCCTACCTAGGAGAGGGAGGCTACACCTTC. It is translated as CASSQGPYLGEGGYTF.

The chain links TRBV7-6 to TRBJ2-7; D uncertain. Trimming took 5 bases from V and 6 from J, leaving 11 bases between them. The CDR3 is 12 residues long. CDR1 is SGHVS, CDR2 FNYEAQ, per germline. The CDR3 DNA sequence: TGTGCCAGCAGCCGAACAAGAGGCGAGCAGTACTTC. This gives the protein CASSRTRGEQYF.

In its sample, this clone was seen a few times. The chain is built from TRBV6-5 and TRBJ1-2; TRBD1 might be the D (5 bases). V was trimmed by 6 bases and J by 3 bases, leaving 17 bases between them. The CDR3 extends over 15 amino acids. Germline V gene lookup returns CDR1 MNHEY and CDR2 SVGAGI. CDR3 protein: CASSLREPSYYGYTF. The CDR3 bases are TGTGCCAGCAGCCTCAGGGAACCCTCCTACTATGGCTACACCTTC.

This clone was counted a few times. The chain is built from TRBV7-8 and TRBJ2-1; D is ambiguous. The CDR3 is made up of 13 amino acids. Trimming cost V 1 base and J 10 bases, with 11 bases left between them. Germline V gene data show CDR1 as SGHVS and CDR2 as FQNEAQ. The CDR3 protein is CASSLGTAVEQFF. As DNA, the CDR3 is TGTGCCAGCAGCTTAGGAACGGCGGTAGAGCAGTTCTTC.

This chain joins TRBV7-9 and TRBJ1-2; 11 nucleotides agree with TRBD1. Trimming at V came to 7 bases and at J to 6 bases, leaving 10 bases not matched to a gene. CDR1 is SEHNR and CDR2 is FQNEAQ in the germline V gene (reference sequence). The CDR3 sequence is 15 residues long. The DNA of the CDR3 is TGTGCCAGCATCAAAGGACAGGGGGCAATGGATGGCTACACCTTC. Translation: CASIKGQGAMDGYTF.

The chain couples TRBV10-3 to TRBJ1-2; a weak D match, TRBD1 (6 bases). V was shortened by 0 bases and J by 4 bases, with 12 bases between the two germline ends. Germline V lookup: CDR1 ENHRY, CDR2 SYGVKD. The length of the CDR3 is 15 residues. As DNA, the CDR3 is TGTGCCATCAGTGAGTCGGGGGGCAGCCTCTATGGCTACACCTTC. Translated, it gives CAISESGGSLYGYTF.

The chain combines TRBV5-4 with TRBJ2-7; D unresolved. Looked up from germline, CDR1 is SGHNT and CDR2 is YYREEE (reference sequence). CDR3 length: 12 residues. V was trimmed by 1 base and J by 5 bases, leaving 7 bases between them. CDR3 protein: CASSLQPDEQYF. CDR3 bases: TGTGCCAGCAGCTTGCAGCCAGACGAGCAGTACTTC.

The rearrangement links TRBV6-1 to TRBJ1-2; tentative D call: TRBD1 (6 bases). V shed 2 bases and J shed 6 bases, with 16 bases lying between them. The CDR3 length is 15 residues. Looked up from germline, CDR1 is MNHNS and CDR2 is SASEGT. The CDR3 is CASSEYESTGHGYTF. In nucleotides, the CDR3 is TGTGCCAGCAGTGAATACGAGTCGACAGGCCATGGCTACACCTTC.

The chain uses TRBV27 and TRBJ2-7, with 10 bases lining up with TRBD2. Germline-derived CDR1 and CDR2 are MNHEY and SMNVEV (reference sequence). V was clipped by 3 bases and J by 5 bases; unmatched bases: 10. This CDR3 spans 16 amino acids. CDR3 amino acids: CASSFLSAGGKDEQYF. The CDR3 DNA reads TGTGCCAGCAGTTTCCTCTCAGCGGGAGGGAAGGACGAGCAGTACTTC.

The CDR3, as DNA: TGTGCCAGCAGCACTCCGGGTCCTTACAATGAGCAGTTCTTC. Translation gives CASSTPGPYNEQFF. This sequence joins TRBV7-6 and TRBJ2-1; D not certain. The CDR3 contains 14 residues. Per germline, CDR1 SGHVS and CDR2 FNYEAQ. Deletions cut 5 bases from V and 4 bases from J, with 12 bases between.

The chain has TRBV27 and TRBJ2-1; D ambiguous. Germline V gives CDR1 MNHEY, CDR2 SMNVEV (reference sequence). The CDR3 runs to 12 residues. V gave up 4 bases and J gave up 9 bases, with 10 bases separating them. The CDR3 DNA reads as TGTGCCAGCAGTTCTACATTGGGTGAGCAGTTCTTC. Translating it yields CASSSTLGEQFF.

The gene calls are TRBV19 and TRBJ2-2, with D tentatively TRBD1 (5 bases). V was cut by 0 bases and J by 0 bases, with 8 bases left in between. Germline V gives CDR1 LNHDA, CDR2 SQIVND (reference sequence). The CDR3 extends over 16 amino acids. CDR3 region: CASSIEAGTNTGELFF. DNA of the CDR3: TGTGCCAGTAGTATAGAGGCAGGGACGAACACCGGGGAGCTGTTTTTT. Filled out from reference TRBV19 and TRBJ2-2, the complete variable domain reads DGGITQSPKYLFRKEGQNVTLSCEQNLNHDAMYWYRQDPGQGLRLIYYSQIVNDFQKGDIAEGYSVSREKKESFPLTVTSAQKNPTAFYLCASSIEAGTNTGELFFGEGSRLTVL.

The genes are TRBV15 and TRBJ2-1, with TRBD2 matching 7 bases. The CDR3 is 15 amino acids. The V segment lost 5 bases and the J segment 11 bases; nucleotides outside the gene matches: 15. The V gene's germline CDR1 is LNHNV and CDR2 YYDKDF (reference sequence). The CDR3 is CATSLSRLAPTQQFF. The CDR3 bases are TGTGCCACCAGCCTCTCCCGACTAGCACCCACCCAGCAGTTCTTC. The full variable domain, rest sourced from reference TRBV15 and TRBJ2-1, is DAMVIQNPRYQVTQFGKPVTLSCSQTLNHNVMYWYQQKSSQAPKLLFHYYDKDFNNEADTPDNFQSRRPNTSFCFLDIRSPGLGDTAMYLCATSLSRLAPTQQFFGPGTRLTVL.

The genes are TRBV27 and TRBJ1-4; D ambiguous. CDR1 MNHEY and CDR2 SMNVEV come from the germline V gene (reference sequence). This CDR3 is built from 14 residues. Trimming pared 4 bases from V and 8 bases from J, leaving 14 bases between. Here the CDR3 reads CASSSGVVAEKLFF. The CDR3 DNA is TGTGCCAGCAGTTCGGGAGTCGTCGCAGAAAAACTGTTTTTT.

This chain uses TRBV27 with TRBJ2-7; D assignment may be TRBD1 or TRBD2 (6 bases each). Trimming left V 0 bases short and J 5 bases short, with 17 bases between. CDR3 size: 16 residues. Germline-derived CDR1 and CDR2 are MNHEY and SMNVEV (reference sequence). CDR3 residues: CASSLSGGLEVHEQYF. Written as DNA, the CDR3 is TGTGCCAGCAGTTTATCGGGGGGCCTCGAGGTCCACGAGCAGTACTTC.

The chain employs TRBV19 and TRBJ1-1; TRBD1 might be the D (5 bases). Germline values: CDR1 LNHDA, CDR2 SQIVND (reference sequence). The CDR3 totals 12 residues. V gave up 11 bases and J gave up 1 base, with 11 bases separating them. The CDR3 reads CASGTGNTEAFF. The CDR3 nucleotides are TGTGCCTCAGGGACGGGGAACACTGAAGCTTTCTTT.

The rearrangement joins TRBV10-3 to TRBJ1-2; TRBD1 matches at 7 bases. Germline V gene sequence: CDR1 ENHRY, CDR2 SYGVKD. The CDR3 contains 16 residues. The ends lost 0 bases at V and 8 bases at J; junction bases unmatched: 12. The DNA for the CDR3 is TGTGCCATCAGTGAGTCGCAGACAGGGAGACCGGACGGCTACACCTTC. It specifies CAISESQTGRPDGYTF.

A few counts support this clone. This chain uses TRBV10-1 with TRBJ2-7; D not resolved. Germline V lookup: CDR1 WNHNN, CDR2 SYGVQD (reference sequence). This CDR3 comprises 13 residues. V was clipped by 4 bases and J by 2 bases, with 9 bases between them. DNA for the CDR3: TGCGCCAGCAGTGGGATCGACCCCTACGAGCAGTACTTC. Its protein product is CASSGIDPYEQYF.